One sample yielded the 25 T cell receptor beta chains listed below, sequenced in a study of molecular identifiers for immune sequencing clone quantification. TCRdb called the PCR reads again in MiXCR, with one record for every CDR3 protein. The sample lists approximately 670,000 distinct CDR3 sequences; about 20% were seen once. Input material: naive CD8+ T cells from blood, with Jurkat cell RNA spiked in. Subset noted: FACS-sorted CD8+CD4-CCR7+CD45RA+ naive T cells. Receptor source: a human donor in good health. Some libraries in this study had Jurkat cell RNA spiked in.

This clonotype was counted ten times or more. The V and J genes are TRBV24-1 and TRBJ2-1; D unresolved. Trimming left V 8 bases short and J 1 base short, with 8 bases between. Per germline, CDR1 KGHDR and CDR2 SFDVKD. The CDR3 contains 13 residues. As DNA, the CDR3 is TGTGCCACCAAAGGTGGATCCTACAATGAGCAGTTCTTC. It yields the protein CATKGGSYNEQFF.

This clonotype was seen ten or more times. The chain is built from TRBV4-3 and TRBJ1-2; the D gene is possibly TRBD1 (5 bases). The CDR3 contains 14 residues. V was trimmed by 0 bases and J by 9 bases, leaving 14 bases between them. CDR1 is LGHNA, CDR2 YSLEER, per germline. Here the CDR3 DNA reads TGCGCCAGCAGCCAAGAGGGGGACGGTCGTAGCTACACCTTC. Translated: CASSQEGDGRSYTF.

This clonotype was seen ten or more times. This chain links TRBV4-1 with TRBJ1-5; no definite D call. CDR3 length equals 14 residues. Trimming stripped 0 bases from V and 7 bases from J, with 10 bases between. The germline V gene encodes CDR1 MGHRA and CDR2 YSYEKL. The CDR3 reads CASSQDEMVQPQHF. CDR3 nucleotides: TGCGCCAGCAGCCAAGATGAAATGGTACAGCCCCAGCATTTT.

This clonotype was recorded at least ten times. The rearrangement uses TRBV28 and TRBJ2-7; perhaps D is TRBD1 or TRBD2 (6 bases each). Germline CDR1 and CDR2: MDHEN and SYDVKM. The CDR3 loop spans 16 amino acids. V was shortened by 2 bases and J by 3 bases, with 17 bases between the two germline ends. The chain's CDR3 is CASSLGGWGADYEQYF. CDR3 coding DNA: TGTGCCAGCAGTTTAGGGGGCTGGGGGGCGGACTACGAGCAGTACTTC.

This clonotype came up many times. CDR3: CASKPRGNQPQHF. Written as DNA, the CDR3 is TGTGCCAGCAAACCCCGCGGGAATCAGCCCCAGCATTTT. The V and J genes are TRBV7-6 and TRBJ1-5; D is undetermined. The V end lost 7 bases, the J end lost 4 bases, and 11 bases lay between the germline ends. The germline V gene has CDR1 SGHVS and CDR2 FNYEAQ. This CDR3 has 13 residues. Full variable domain (outside the CDR3, taken from reference TRBV7-6 and TRBJ1-5): GAGVSQSPRYKVTKRGQDVALRCDPISGHVSLYWYRQALGQGPEFLTYFNYEAQQDKSGLPNDRFSAERPEGSISTLTIQRTEQRDSAMYRCASKPRGNQPQHFGDGTRLSIL.

There are many counts of this clonotype. The V call is TRBV7-8, the J call TRBJ1-1, with D possibly matching TRBD1 (5 bases). The CDR3 is made up of 19 amino acids. V was clipped by 5 bases and J by 4 bases, with 29 bases between them. Germline loops: CDR1 SGHVS, CDR2 FQNEAQ. The CDR3 DNA reads TGTGCCAGCAGCAACTCCGGGACCCTAGAATCCCAGCGGGGCACTGAAGCTTTCTTT. It encodes CASSNSGTLESQRGTEAFF. The full variable domain, in which reference TRBV7-8 and TRBJ1-1 provide the parts outside the CDR3, is GAGVSQSPRYKVAKRGQDVALRCDPISGHVSLFWYQQALGQGPEFLTYFQNEAQLDKSGLPSDRFFAERPEGSVSTLKIQRTQQEDSAVYLCASSNSGTLESQRGTEAFFGQGTRLTVV.

This clonotype was picked up many times. CDR3 sequence: CAWRLGGRTEAFF. The CDR3 region has the DNA TGTGCCTGGAGGTTGGGGGGCCGCACTGAAGCTTTCTTT. This chain uses TRBV30 with TRBJ1-1, with a possible D match to TRBD1 (6 bases). The CDR3 covers 13 residues. Trimming left V 3 bases short and J 4 bases short, with 12 bases between. Germline values: CDR1 GTSNPN, CDR2 SVGIG (reference sequence).

The table lists this clonotype with a few counts. V gene TRBV7-9 combines with J gene TRBJ1-1; no firm D call. The CDR3 has 14 amino acids. Germline V lookup: CDR1 SEHNR, CDR2 FQNEAQ (reference sequence). The V end lost 2 bases, the J end lost 1 base, and 8 bases lay between the germline ends. The CDR3: CASSLPVANTEAFF. The CDR3 coding sequence is TGTGCCAGCAGCTTACCAGTGGCGAACACTGAAGCTTTCTTT.

This clonotype was observed a few times. The chain recombines TRBV19 with TRBJ2-1, with D perhaps TRBD1 (5 bases). Per germline, CDR1 LNHDA and CDR2 SQIVND (reference sequence). This CDR3 contains 18 residues. V lost 0 bases, J lost 2 bases, and 17 bases lay in between. For the CDR3, the DNA is TGTGCCAGTAGTATAGATCAAGACGACAGAGACACCTACAATGAGCAGTTCTTC. It specifies CASSIDQDDRDTYNEQFF. Supplemented by reference TRBV19 and TRBJ2-1, the full variable domain reads DGGITQSPKYLFRKEGQNVTLSCEQNLNHDAMYWYRQDPGQGLRLIYYSQIVNDFQKGDIAEGYSVSREKKESFPLTVTSAQKNPTAFYLCASSIDQDDRDTYNEQFFGPGTRLTVL.

This clonotype has at least ten counts. This chain joins TRBV27 and TRBJ1-1; possible D gene TRBD1, 5 bases. The CDR3 contains 14 residues. V dropped 3 bases and J dropped 2 bases, with 10 bases sitting between them. Germline-derived CDR1 and CDR2 are MNHEY and SMNVEV (reference sequence). The CDR3 spells CASSFSGDNTEAFF. The DNA of the CDR3 is TGTGCCAGCAGTTTTTCCGGGGACAACACTGAAGCTTTCTTT.

The table lists this clonotype with a few counts. This rearrangement joins TRBV4-2 to TRBJ2-7; 9 bases fit TRBD2. CDR3 length: 17 residues. The germline V gene encodes CDR1 LGHNA and CDR2 YNFKEQ. V lost 0 bases and J lost 3; bases outside the gene matches: 9. The DNA of the CDR3 is TGTGCCAGCAGCCAAGAAGCGGGAGGTATTCTGTTCTACGAGCAGTACTTC. It codes for CASSQEAGGILFYEQYF.

A word on this clonotype: This may come from a read error, since a much larger clone is one base off. This chain links TRBV30 with TRBJ2-7, with 11 bases aligning to TRBD1. This CDR3 spans 14 amino acids. The V gene end was trimmed by 5 bases and the J gene end by 5 bases; junction bases not matched to a gene: 8. Germline assignment: CDR1 GTSNPN and CDR2 SVGIG (reference sequence). The CDR3 DNA is TGTGCCTGGGGGGCCGGACAGGGGGCCCACGAGCAGTACTTC. It encodes CAWGAGQGAHEQYF.

Turning to this clonotype: The junction departs from the called germline gene at one end, perhaps through a read error. This rearrangement joins TRBV4-1 to TRBJ2-4; perhaps TRBD1 as D (5 bases). The CDR3 length is 15 residues. The germline V gene has CDR1 MGHRA and CDR2 YSYEKL. The CDR3 DNA reads TGCGCCAGCAGCCAACTACAGGTAGCCAAAAGCATTCAGTACTTC. It encodes CASSQLQVAKSIQYF.

This clonotype was counted at least ten times. The chain has TRBV6-5 and TRBJ2-5; TRBD2 aligns across 12 bases. The CDR3 length is 17 residues. The junction had 6 bases not matched to a gene; V was cut back by 0 bases and J by 4 bases. Germline CDR1 and CDR2: MNHEY and SVGAGI. The CDR3 is CASSYSRRLAGAETQYF. The CDR3 DNA is TGTGCCAGCAGTTACTCTCGACGACTAGCGGGAGCAGAGACCCAGTACTTC.

This clonotype was recorded many times. The V gene is TRBV6-5, the J gene TRBJ2-4, with D maybe TRBD1 (6 bases). The V gene lost 2 bases and the J gene lost 0 bases, with 11 bases spanning the gap. Germline-derived CDR1 and CDR2 are MNHEY and SVGAGI. The CDR3 sequence is 16 residues long. CDR3 bases: TGTGCCAGCAGTTACCGAACAGGGCTAGCCAAAAACATTCAGTACTTC. Translating it yields CASSYRTGLAKNIQYF.

This clonotype was counted ten times or more. The chain joins TRBV16 to TRBJ2-7; D ambiguous. The CDR3 has 13 amino acids. The germline CDR1 and CDR2 sequences are KGHSY and FQNENV. V was clipped by 3 bases and J by 3 bases, with 9 bases between them. CDR3 in DNA: TGTGCCAGCAGCCAGACAAGCTACTACGAGCAGTACTTC. It is translated as CASSQTSYYEQYF.

This clonotype has more than one count but fewer than ten. The gene calls are TRBV11-3 and TRBJ2-1; D gene ambiguous. CDR1 is SGHNT, CDR2 YENEEA, per germline. The CDR3 spans 16 residues. The V end lost 1 base, the J end lost 2 bases, and 12 bases lay between the germline ends. The CDR3 protein is CASSLVPTPTYNEQFF. The CDR3 DNA reads TGTGCCAGCAGCTTAGTCCCTACACCGACCTACAATGAGCAGTTCTTC.

The V and J genes are TRBV4-3 and TRBJ2-7; TRBD2 matches 8 bases. The CDR3 is 15 amino acids. Germline values: CDR1 LGHNA, CDR2 YSLEER. The ends lost 0 bases at V and 2 bases at J; junction bases unmatched: 3. The CDR3 is CASSQDTGGPYEQYF. The CDR3 region has the DNA TGCGCCAGCAGCCAAGATACGGGAGGGCCCTACGAGCAGTACTTC.

This clonotype was observed many times. The J gene is TRBJ1-2, the V gene TRBV4-1; 10 nucleotides line up with TRBD1. The germline gives CDR1 MGHRA, CDR2 YSYEKL. This CDR3 comprises 15 residues. V lost 0 bases to trimming and J lost 7 bases; unmatched junction nucleotides: 5. CDR3 DNA sequence: TGCGCCAGCAGCCAAGAAGGGACAGGGGCATCTGGCTACACCTTC. Protein sequence: CASSQEGTGASGYTF.

This clonotype occurred many times. The chain joins TRBV9 to TRBJ2-2; 8 bases agree with TRBD1. V shed 4 bases, J shed 0 bases, and the junction held 8 bases outside the gene matches. CDR1 SGDLS and CDR2 YYNGEE come from the germline V gene. The CDR3 extends over 17 amino acids. The CDR3 nucleotides are TGTGCCAGCAGCCCGCAGGGGACAGGAGCGAACACCGGGGAGCTGTTTTTT. As protein: CASSPQGTGANTGELFF. Based on the CDR3 plus reference TRBV9 and TRBJ2-2, the full variable domain is DSGVTQTPKHLITATGQRVTLRCSPRSGDLSVYWYQQSLDQGLQFLIQYYNGEERAKGNILERFSAQQFPDLHSELNLSSLELGDSALYFCASSPQGTGANTGELFFGEGSRLTVL.

This clonotype was seen more than once but under ten times. The chain recombines TRBV7-6 with TRBJ1-4, with 7 nucleotides matching TRBD1. From germline, CDR1 is SGHVS and CDR2 FNYEAQ. CDR3 length: 21 amino acids. V lost 4 bases to trimming and J lost 0 bases; unmatched junction nucleotides: 20. The chain's CDR3 is CASSYAPPGQTGFATNEKLFF. In DNA form, the CDR3 reads TGTGCCAGCAGCTATGCCCCACCGGGACAGACCGGATTTGCAACTAATGAAAAACTGTTTTTT.

As for this clonotype: A much bigger clone sits one base away, suggesting this may be a read error. The V and J genes are TRBV7-9 and TRBJ2-5; TRBD2 is a possible D gene (5 bases). The CDR3 extends over 15 amino acids. Germline V gives CDR1 SEHNR, CDR2 FQNEAQ (reference sequence). The CDR3 loop reads CASSLPFLEGETRYF. DNA of the CDR3: TGTGCCAGCAGCCTACCTTTCTTAGAGGGAGAGACCCGGTACTTC.

This clonotype was counted a few times. Just one base apart from a much larger clone, this may be a read error. The chain recombines TRBV6-2 or TRBV6-3 with TRBJ2-7; the match to TRBD2 covers 8 bases. The CDR3 is 15 residues long. Losses at the gene ends were 6 bases for V and 3 bases for J; bases not matched to a gene: 10. The germline V gene encodes CDR1 MNHEY and CDR2 SVGEGT. For the CDR3, the DNA is TGTGCCAGCAGCCCGGGACTAGAGGGAGACTACGAGCAGTACTTC. Its translation: CASSPGLEGDYEQYF.

This clonotype was recorded once. This chain uses TRBV27 with TRBJ2-5; maybe TRBD1 (5 bases). Germline loops: CDR1 MNHEY, CDR2 SMNVEV (reference sequence). This CDR3 is built from 14 residues. The V end lost 3 bases, the J end lost 5 bases, and 13 bases lay between the germline ends. Here the CDR3 reads CASSLRQGSETQYF. The CDR3 DNA reads as TGTGCCAGCAGTTTGCGGCAGGGATCCGAGACCCAGTACTTC.

A few counts support this clonotype. This chain connects TRBV6-2 or TRBV6-3 to TRBJ2-1; 9 bases align to TRBD2. This CDR3 comprises 17 residues. Trimming removed 4 bases from V and 4 bases from J; junction bases left unmatched: 11. From germline, CDR1 is MNHEY and CDR2 SVGEGT. CDR3 in DNA: TGTGCCAGCAGTTGGACCCCCGGGACTAGCACGTACAATGAGCAGTTCTTC. Translation gives CASSWTPGTSTYNEQFF.